What follows describes a single T cell receptor (beta chain). This sample was included in a study of blood T cell repertoires in COVID-19. Per the study methods: Reference gene primer amplification in the assay estimated nucleated cell counts. Here immunoSEQ multiplex PCR was the method, and the copy in TCRdb shows in-frame clones only, minus some. For V, J and clone size, that table is used; D and trimming come from the DNA. The table includes over 150,000 clones, roughly 84% detected once. This CDR3 is built from 15 residues. The J segment lost 7 bases and the V segment lost 1 base, leaving 5 bases of the junction unmatched. Germline CDR1 and CDR2: SGHTA and FQGNSA.

The gene calls are TRBV7-2 and TRBJ1-5; 9 nucleotides agree with TRBD1. The source of this sequence is a human donor in a cohort sampled during active COVID-19. Sequenced material: peripheral blood. CDR3 loop: CASSLDGQGHQPQHF. CDR3 bases: TGTGCCAGCAGCTTAGACGGACAGGGGCACCAGCCCCAGCATTTT.